This TCR beta chain was recovered during a study of blood T cells in healthy people across ages. General study points: Naive T cell percentage showed a strong correlation with TCR beta diversity. CMV status of donors was unknown, possibly confounding expanded clonotype changes.

In regard to this clonotype: Its specificity is not known.

V lost 4 bases and J 4 bases, leaving 11 bases between the germline ends. Germline assignment: CDR1 SGHRS and CDR2 YFSETQ. CDR3 length: 14 amino acids. Each sample gave at least 7 million isolated PBMCs. For the second PCR, which ran for about 6 to 12 cycles, a sample-barcoded 5' primer and a J-beta primer mix were used. Each cDNA molecule was tagged by a template-switch adaptor that had 12 random nucleotides. TCRdb used MiXCR to reprocess the 5' RACE reads, holding one entry per CDR3 protein. Of 1.5 million to 2 million distinct CDR3 sequences in the sample, about 49% were seen once. The chain has TRBV5-1 and TRBJ1-4; the D is unclear. Input material: blood. This clonotype originated in a woman aged 35 to 49 in good health. In nucleotides, the CDR3 is TGCGCCAGCAGCATACAGCCCGATAATGAAAAACTGTTTTTT. Its translation: CASSIQPDNEKLFF.